This T cell receptor beta chain was captured in a study of molecular identifiers for immune sequencing clone quantification. General study results and limits: Spiked TCR RNA from one Jurkat cell reportedly showed up when mixed among 800,000 to 1,000,000 naive cells.

The CDR3 extends over 17 amino acids. The V and J ends lost 3 bases and 0 bases respectively, with 19 bases between them. The germline V gene has CDR1 SGDLS and CDR2 YYNGEE. This clonotype was detected a few times. Its target is not known. It was with previously described methods and listed TCR primers that bulk TCR libraries were made. TCRdb fed the PCR reads into MiXCR, producing one record per CDR3 protein. This table has about half a million distinct CDR3 sequences, around 21% appearing once. The receptor was isolated from a human donor in good health. Some libraries in this study had Jurkat cell RNA spiked in. Sequenced input: naive CD8+ T cells from blood, with Jurkat cell RNA spiked in. Specified subset: FACS-sorted CD8+CD4-CCR7+CD45RA+ naive T cells. This sequence joins TRBV9 and TRBJ2-7, with D perhaps TRBD1 (6 bases). The CDR3 reads CASSDSPGHRNSYEQYF. The CDR3 coding sequence is TGTGCCAGCAGCGACTCGCCGGGACACCGAAACTCCTACGAGCAGTACTTC.